This is a list of T cell receptor beta chains from one sample in a study of cytomegalovirus exposure and HLA in healthy donors. TCRdb's copy holds only in-frame clones and misses some; the assay was immunoSEQ multiplex PCR. Of 110,000 or so clones in the sample, 80% to 85% were seen once. The sequencing sample was made of PBMCs. These receptors all come from a woman aged 40 to 50 in good health and CMV-seronegative. Both conserved end residues are part of each CDR3. A D gene is named only where the DNA matches it firmly. The size entry is marked missing in some rows and otherwise reads once, few, many or a size class.

CDR3aa | CDR3nt | j_gene | d_gene | v_gene | abundance
CASSQGSGSSYEQYF | TGTGCCAGCAGCCAAGGAAGCGGTTCTTCCTACGAGCAGTACTTC | TRBJ2-7 | - | TRBV4-2 | -
CASRFGTENTEASF | TGTGCCAGCCGTTTCGGGACAGAGAACACTGAAGCTTCCTTT | TRBJ1-1 | TRBD1 | TRBV19 | once
CASSLGSRDRIVSGNTIYF | TGTGCCAGCAGCTTAGGCAGCCGGGACAGAATAGTCTCTGGAAACACCATATATTTT | TRBJ1-3 | TRBD1 | TRBV7-6 | -
CASSEAQSRAHNEQFF | TGTGCCAGCAGTGAAGCGCAGAGCAGGGCCCACAATGAGCAGTTCTTC | TRBJ2-1 | - | TRBV2 | -
CASSLHGTGGLAFF | TGTGCCAGCAGTCTTCATGGGACAGGGGGTCTGGCTTTCTTT | TRBJ1-1 | TRBD1 | TRBV27 | -
CASSEAVPGITQYF | TGTGCCAGCAGTGAAGCAGTCCCGGGAATAACGCAGTATTTT | TRBJ2-3 | - | TRBV6-1 | few
CASSDDMYSEAFF | TGCGCCAGCAGCGACGACATGTATTCTGAAGCTTTCTTT | TRBJ1-1 | - | TRBV5-1 | -
CASSIDRPKAGYTF | TGCGCCAGCAGCATAGACAGGCCCAAGGCTGGCTACACCTTC | TRBJ1-2 | - | TRBV5-1 | -
CASSLSRAYNEQFF | TGTGCCAGCAGCTTAAGCAGGGCCTACAATGAGCAGTTCTTC | TRBJ2-1 | - | TRBV7-8 | -
CASSYSRQGKTEAFF | TGTGCCAGCAGTTACTCGAGGCAGGGCAAAACTGAAGCTTTCTTT | TRBJ1-1 | - | TRBV6-5 | few
CASSQPRWGGTRELFF | TGCGCCAGCAGCCAACCCAGATGGGGGGGCACCCGGGAGCTGTTTTTT | TRBJ2-2 | - | TRBV4-1 | -